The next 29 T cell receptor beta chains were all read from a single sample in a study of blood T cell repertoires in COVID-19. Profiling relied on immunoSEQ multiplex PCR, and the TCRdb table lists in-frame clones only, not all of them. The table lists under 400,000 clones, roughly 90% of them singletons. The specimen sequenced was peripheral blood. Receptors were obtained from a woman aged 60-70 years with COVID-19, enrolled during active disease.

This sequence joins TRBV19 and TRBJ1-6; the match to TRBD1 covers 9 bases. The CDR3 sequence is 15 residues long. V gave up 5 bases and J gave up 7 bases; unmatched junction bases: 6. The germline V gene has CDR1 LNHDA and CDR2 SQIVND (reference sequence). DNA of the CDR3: TGTGCCAGTAGTCCCAGGGGACAGGGAAATTCACCCCTCCACTTT. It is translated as CASSPRGQGNSPLHF.

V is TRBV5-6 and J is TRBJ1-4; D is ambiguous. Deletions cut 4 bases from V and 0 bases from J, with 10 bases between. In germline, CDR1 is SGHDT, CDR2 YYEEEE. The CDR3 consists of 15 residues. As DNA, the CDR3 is TGTGCCAGCAGCCCGCAGGTTCCAACTAATGAAAAACTGTTTTTT. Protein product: CASSPQVPTNEKLFF.

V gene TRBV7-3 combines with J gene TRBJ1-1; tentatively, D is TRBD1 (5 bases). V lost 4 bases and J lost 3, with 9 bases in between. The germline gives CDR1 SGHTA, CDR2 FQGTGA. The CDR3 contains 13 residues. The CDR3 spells CASSWGRDTEAFF. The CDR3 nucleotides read TGTGCCAGCAGCTGGGGGAGGGACACTGAAGCTTTCTTT.

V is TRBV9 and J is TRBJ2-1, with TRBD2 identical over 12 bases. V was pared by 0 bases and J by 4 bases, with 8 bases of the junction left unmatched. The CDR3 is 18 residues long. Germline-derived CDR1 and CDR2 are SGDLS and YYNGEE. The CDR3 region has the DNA TGTGCCAGCAGCGTAGCTTCTAGCGGGGGGGCTATATACAATGAGCAGTTCTTC. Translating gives CASSVASSGGAIYNEQFF.

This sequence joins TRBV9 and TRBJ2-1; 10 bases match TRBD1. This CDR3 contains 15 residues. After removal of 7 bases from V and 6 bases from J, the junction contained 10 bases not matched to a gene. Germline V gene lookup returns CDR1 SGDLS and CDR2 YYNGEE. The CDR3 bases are TGTGCCAGCGCAATACGGGACAGGGGATTCAATGAGCAGTTCTTC. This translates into CASAIRDRGFNEQFF.

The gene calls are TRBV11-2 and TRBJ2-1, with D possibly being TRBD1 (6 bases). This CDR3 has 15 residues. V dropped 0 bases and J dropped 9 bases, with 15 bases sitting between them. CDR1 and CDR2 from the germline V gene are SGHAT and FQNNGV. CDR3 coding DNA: TGTGCCAGCAGCTTAGAAATGTACAGGGTCCGTGAGCAGTTCTTC. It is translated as CASSLEMYRVREQFF.

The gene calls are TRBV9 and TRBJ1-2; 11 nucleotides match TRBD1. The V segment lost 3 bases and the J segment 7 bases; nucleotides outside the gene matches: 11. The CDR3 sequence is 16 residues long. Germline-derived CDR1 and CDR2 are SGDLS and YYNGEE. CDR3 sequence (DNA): TGTGCCAGCAGCGCCGACCGGGACAGGGGGTCGGTTGGCTACACCTTC. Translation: CASSADRDRGSVGYTF.

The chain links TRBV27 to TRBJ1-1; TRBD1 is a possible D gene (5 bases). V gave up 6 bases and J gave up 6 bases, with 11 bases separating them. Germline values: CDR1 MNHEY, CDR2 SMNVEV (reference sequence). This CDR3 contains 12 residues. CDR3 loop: CASRQGSAEAFF. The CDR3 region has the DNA TGTGCCAGCAGGCAGGGTTCGGCTGAAGCTTTCTTT.

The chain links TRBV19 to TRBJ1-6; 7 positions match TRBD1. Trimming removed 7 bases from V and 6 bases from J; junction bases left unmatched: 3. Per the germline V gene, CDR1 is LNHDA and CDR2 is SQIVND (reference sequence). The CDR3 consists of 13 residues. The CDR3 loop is CASTGTVNSPLHF. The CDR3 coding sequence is TGTGCCAGTACCGGGACAGTTAATTCACCCCTCCACTTT.

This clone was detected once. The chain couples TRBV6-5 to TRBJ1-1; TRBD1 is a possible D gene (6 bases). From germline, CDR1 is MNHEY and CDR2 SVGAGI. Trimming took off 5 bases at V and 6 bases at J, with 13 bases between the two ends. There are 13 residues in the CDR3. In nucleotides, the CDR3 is TGTGCCAGCAGTAGCACAGGGTTCCCTGAAGCTTTCTTT. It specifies CASSSTGFPEAFF.

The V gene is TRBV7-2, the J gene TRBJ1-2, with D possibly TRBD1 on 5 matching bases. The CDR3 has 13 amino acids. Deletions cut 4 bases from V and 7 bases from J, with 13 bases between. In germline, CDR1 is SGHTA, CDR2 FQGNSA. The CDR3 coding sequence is TGTGCCAGCAGCTCCGACTTTAGGGGTGGCTACACCTTC. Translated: CASSSDFRGGYTF.

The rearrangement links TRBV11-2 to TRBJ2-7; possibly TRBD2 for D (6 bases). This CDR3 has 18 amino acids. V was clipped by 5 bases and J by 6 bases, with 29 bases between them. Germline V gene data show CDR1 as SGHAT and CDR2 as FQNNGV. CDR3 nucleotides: TGTGCCAGCAGCCGCAGCGACATACTATCGCCCTGGGAGGCCGAGCAGTACTTC. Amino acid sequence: CASSRSDILSPWEAEQYF.

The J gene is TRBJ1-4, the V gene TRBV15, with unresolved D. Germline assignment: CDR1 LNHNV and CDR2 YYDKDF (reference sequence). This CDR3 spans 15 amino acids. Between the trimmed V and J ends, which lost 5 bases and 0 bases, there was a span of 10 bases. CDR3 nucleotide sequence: TGTGCCACCAGCCCCCTTTCCCCAACTAATGAAAAACTGTTTTTT. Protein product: CATSPLSPTNEKLFF.

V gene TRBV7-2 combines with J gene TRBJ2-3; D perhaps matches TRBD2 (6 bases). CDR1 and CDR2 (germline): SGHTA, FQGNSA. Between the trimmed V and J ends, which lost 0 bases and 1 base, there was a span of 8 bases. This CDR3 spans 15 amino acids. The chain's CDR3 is CASSLAWGGTDTQYF. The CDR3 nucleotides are TGTGCCAGCAGCTTAGCCTGGGGGGGCACAGATACGCAGTATTTT.

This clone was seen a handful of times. CDR3 in amino acids: CASSTGTGLSYNEQFF. CDR3 nucleotide sequence: TGTGCCAGCAGCACCGGGACAGGTCTTTCCTACAATGAGCAGTTCTTC. V is TRBV7-6 and J is TRBJ2-1; 8 positions match TRBD1. V shed 5 bases and J 1 base; nucleotides not matched to a gene: 7. The CDR3 totals 16 residues. Germline V CDR1 and CDR2: SGHVS, FNYEAQ.

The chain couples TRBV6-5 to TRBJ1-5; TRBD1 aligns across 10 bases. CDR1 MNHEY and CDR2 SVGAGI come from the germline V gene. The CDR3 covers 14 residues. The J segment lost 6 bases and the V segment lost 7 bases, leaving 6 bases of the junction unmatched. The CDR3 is CASTPGTGAQPQHF. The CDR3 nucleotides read TGTGCCAGCACTCCCGGGACAGGGGCTCAGCCCCAGCATTTT.

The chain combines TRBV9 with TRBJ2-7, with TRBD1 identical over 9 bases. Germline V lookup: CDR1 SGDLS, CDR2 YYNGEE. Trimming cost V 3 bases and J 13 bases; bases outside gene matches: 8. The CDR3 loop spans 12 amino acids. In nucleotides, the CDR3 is TGTGCCAGCAGCGGGGGACCGGGACAGGGCTACTTC. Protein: CASSGGPGQGYF.

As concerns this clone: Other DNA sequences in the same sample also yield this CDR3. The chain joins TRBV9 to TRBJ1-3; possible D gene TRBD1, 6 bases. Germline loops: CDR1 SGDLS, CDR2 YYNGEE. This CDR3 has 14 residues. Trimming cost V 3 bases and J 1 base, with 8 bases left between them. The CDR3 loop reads CASSGTGSGNTIYF. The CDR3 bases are TGTGCCAGCAGCGGAACAGGGTCTGGAAACACCATATATTTT.

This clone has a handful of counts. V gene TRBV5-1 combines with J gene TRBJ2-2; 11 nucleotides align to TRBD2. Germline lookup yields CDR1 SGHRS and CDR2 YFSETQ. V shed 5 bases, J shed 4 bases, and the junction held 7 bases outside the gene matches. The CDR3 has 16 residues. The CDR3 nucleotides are TGCGCCAGCAGATATTTAGCGGGGGGGACCACCGGGGAGCTGTTTTTT. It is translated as CASRYLAGGTTGELFF.

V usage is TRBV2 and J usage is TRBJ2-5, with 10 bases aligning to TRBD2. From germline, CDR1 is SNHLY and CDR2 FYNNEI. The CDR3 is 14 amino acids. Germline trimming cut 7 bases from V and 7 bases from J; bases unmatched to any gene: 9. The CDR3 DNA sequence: TGTGCCAGCAAAGCTAGCGGGGGATACGGGACCCAGTACTTC. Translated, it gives CASKASGGYGTQYF.

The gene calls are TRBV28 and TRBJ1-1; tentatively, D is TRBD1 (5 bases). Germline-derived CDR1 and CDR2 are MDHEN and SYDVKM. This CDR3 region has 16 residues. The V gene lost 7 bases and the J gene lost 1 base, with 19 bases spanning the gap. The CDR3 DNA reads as TGTGCCAGCACCCCCTCAGGTACAGGACGGAACACTGAAGCTTTCTTT. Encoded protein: CASTPSGTGRNTEAFF.

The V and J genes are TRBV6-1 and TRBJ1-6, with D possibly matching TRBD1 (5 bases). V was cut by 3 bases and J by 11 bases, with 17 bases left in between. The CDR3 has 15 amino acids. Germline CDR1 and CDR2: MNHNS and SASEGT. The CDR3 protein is CASSELAGLGAPLHF. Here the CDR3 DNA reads TGTGCCAGCAGTGAGTTAGCGGGCCTAGGGGCACCCCTCCACTTT.

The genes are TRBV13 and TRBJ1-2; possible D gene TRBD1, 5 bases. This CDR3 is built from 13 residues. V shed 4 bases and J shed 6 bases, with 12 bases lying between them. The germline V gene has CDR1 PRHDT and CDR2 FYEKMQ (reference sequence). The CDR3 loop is CASSWQGGDGYTF. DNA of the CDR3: TGTGCCAGCAGCTGGCAGGGAGGAGATGGCTACACCTTC.

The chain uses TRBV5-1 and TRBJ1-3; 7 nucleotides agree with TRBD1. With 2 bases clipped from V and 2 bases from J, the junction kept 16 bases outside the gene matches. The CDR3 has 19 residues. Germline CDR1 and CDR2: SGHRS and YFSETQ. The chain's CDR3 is CASSFLPTTGIGTGNTIYF. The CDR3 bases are TGCGCCAGCAGCTTTTTGCCTACGACAGGGATAGGCACTGGAAACACCATATATTTT.

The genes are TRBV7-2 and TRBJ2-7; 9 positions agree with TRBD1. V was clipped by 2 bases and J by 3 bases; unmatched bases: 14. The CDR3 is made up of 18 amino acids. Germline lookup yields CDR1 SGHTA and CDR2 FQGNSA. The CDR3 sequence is CASSLNSDRGKLSYEQYF. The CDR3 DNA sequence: TGTGCCAGCAGCTTAAATTCGGACAGGGGAAAGCTCAGCTACGAGCAGTACTTC.

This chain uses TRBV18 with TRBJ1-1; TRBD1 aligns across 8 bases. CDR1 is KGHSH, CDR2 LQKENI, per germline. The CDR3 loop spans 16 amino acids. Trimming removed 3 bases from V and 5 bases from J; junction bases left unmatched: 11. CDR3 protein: CASSPRQGARGTEAFF. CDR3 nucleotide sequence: TGTGCCAGCTCACCCAGGCAGGGGGCGCGAGGGACTGAAGCTTTCTTT.

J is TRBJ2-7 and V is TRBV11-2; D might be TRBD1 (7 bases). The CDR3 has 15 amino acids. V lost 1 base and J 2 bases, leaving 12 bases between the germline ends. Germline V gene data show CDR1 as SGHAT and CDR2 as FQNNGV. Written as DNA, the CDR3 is TGTGCCAGCAGCTTAGGGCAGGGGGGTACCTACGAGCAGTACTTC. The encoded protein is CASSLGQGGTYEQYF. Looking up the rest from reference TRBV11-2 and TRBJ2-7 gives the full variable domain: EAGVAQSPRYKIIEKRQSVAFWCNPISGHATLYWYQQILGQGPKLLIQFQNNGVVDDSQLPKDRFSAERLKGVDSTLKIQPAKLEDSAVYLCASSLGQGGTYEQYFGPGTRLTVT.

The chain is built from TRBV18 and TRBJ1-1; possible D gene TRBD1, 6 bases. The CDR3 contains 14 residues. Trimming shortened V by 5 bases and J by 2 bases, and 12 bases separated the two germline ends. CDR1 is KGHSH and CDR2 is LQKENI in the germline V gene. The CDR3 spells CASSRTAVNTEAFF. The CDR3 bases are TGTGCCAGCTCAAGGACAGCGGTCAACACTGAAGCTTTCTTT.

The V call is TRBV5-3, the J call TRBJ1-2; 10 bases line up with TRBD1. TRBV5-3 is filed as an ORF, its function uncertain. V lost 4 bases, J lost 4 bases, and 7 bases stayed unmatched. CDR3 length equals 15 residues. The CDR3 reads CARSETGGRAYGYTF. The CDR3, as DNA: TGTGCCAGAAGCGAGACAGGGGGCAGGGCCTATGGCTACACCTTC.